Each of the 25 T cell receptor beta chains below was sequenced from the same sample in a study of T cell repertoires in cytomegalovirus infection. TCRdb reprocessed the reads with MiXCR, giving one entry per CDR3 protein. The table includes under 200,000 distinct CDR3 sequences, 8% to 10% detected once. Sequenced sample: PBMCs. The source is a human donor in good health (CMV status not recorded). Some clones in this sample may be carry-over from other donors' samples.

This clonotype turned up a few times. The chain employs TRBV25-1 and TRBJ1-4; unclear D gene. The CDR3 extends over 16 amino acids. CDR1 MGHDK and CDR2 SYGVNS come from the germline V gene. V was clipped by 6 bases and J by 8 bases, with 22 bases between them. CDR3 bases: TGTGCCAGCAGCACAGTACCCCATGAGGGAGGCGAAAAACTGTTTTTT. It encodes CASSTVPHEGGEKLFF.

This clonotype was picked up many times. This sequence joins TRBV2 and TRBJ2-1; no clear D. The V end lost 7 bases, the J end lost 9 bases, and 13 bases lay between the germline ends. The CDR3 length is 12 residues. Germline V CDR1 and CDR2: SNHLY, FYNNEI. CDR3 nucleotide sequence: TGTGCCAGCAAGCTCGACTCAAGTGAGCAGTTCTTC. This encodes CASKLDSSEQFF. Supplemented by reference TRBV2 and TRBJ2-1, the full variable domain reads EPEVTQTPSHQVTQMGQEVILRCVPISNHLYFYWYRQILGQKVEFLVSFYNNEISEKSEIFDDQFSVERPDGSNFTLKIRSTKLEDSAMYFCASKLDSSEQFFGPGTRLTVL.

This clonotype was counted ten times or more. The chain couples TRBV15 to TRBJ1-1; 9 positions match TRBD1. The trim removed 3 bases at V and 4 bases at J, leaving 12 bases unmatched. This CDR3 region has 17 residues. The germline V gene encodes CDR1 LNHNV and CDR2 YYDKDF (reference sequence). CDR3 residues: CATSRGGLQGALTEAFF. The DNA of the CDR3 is TGTGCCACCAGCAGGGGGGGGCTACAGGGGGCCCTCACTGAAGCTTTCTTT.

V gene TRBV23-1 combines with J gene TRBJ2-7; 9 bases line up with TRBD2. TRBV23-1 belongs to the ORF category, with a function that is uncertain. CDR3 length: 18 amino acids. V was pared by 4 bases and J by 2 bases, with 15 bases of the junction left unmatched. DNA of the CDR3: TGCGCCAGCAGTCCGATCTCCAGCCTAGCGGGGATCACCTACGAGCAGTACTTC. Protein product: CASSPISSLAGITYEQYF.

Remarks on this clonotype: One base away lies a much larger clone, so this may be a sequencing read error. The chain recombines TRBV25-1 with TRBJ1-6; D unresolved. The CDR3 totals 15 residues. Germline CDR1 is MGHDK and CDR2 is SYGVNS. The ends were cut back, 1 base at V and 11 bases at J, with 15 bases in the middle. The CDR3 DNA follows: TGTGCCAGCAGTGAATCCGCGGGTTTCAATACACCCCTCCACTTT. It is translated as CASSESAGFNTPLHF.

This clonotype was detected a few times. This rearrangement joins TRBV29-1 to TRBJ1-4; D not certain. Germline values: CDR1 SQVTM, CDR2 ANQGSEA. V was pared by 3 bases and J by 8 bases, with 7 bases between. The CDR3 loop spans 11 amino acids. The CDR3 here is CSVEPQEKLFF. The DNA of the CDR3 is TGCAGCGTTGAGCCACAGGAAAAACTGTTTTTT.

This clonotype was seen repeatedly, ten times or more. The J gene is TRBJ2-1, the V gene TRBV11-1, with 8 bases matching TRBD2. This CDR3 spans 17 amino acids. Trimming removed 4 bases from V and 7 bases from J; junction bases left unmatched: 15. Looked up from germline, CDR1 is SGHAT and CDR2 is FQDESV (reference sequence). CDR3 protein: CASSYPNSGGVGNEQFF. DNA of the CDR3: TGTGCCAGCAGCTACCCCAACTCCGGGGGGGTAGGGAATGAGCAGTTCTTC.

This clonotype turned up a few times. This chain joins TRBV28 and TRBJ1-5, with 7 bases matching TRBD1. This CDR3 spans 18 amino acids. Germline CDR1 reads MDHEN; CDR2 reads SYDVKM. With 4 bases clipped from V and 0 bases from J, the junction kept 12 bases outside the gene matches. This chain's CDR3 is CASSSPGDSFYSNQPQHF. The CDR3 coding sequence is TGTGCCAGCAGTTCACCCGGGGACAGCTTTTATAGCAATCAGCCCCAGCATTTT.

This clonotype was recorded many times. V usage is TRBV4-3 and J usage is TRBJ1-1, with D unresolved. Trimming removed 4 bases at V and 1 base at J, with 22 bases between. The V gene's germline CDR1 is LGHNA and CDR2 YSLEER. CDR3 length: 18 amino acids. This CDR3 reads CASSPKITWVRENTEAFF. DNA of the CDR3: TGCGCCAGCAGCCCTAAGATAACTTGGGTAAGGGAGAACACTGAAGCTTTCTTT.

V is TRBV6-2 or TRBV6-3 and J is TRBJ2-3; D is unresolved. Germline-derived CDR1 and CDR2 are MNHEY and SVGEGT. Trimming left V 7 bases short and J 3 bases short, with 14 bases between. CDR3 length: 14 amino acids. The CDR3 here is CASTPYRLTDTQYF. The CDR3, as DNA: TGTGCCAGCACCCCCTACCGGTTAACAGATACGCAGTATTTT.

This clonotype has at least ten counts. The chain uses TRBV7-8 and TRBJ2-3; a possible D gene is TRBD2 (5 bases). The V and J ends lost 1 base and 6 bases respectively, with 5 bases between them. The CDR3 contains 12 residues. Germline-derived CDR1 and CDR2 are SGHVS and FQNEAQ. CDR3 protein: CASSLERDTQYF. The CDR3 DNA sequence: TGTGCCAGCAGCTTAGAGCGGGATACGCAGTATTTT.

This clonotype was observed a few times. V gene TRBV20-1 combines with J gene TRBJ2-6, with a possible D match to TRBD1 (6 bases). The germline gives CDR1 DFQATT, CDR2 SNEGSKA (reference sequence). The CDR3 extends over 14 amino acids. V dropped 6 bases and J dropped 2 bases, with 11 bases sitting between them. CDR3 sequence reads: CSARGQPGANVLTF. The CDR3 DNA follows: TGCAGTGCCCGTGGACAGCCTGGGGCCAACGTCCTGACTTTC.

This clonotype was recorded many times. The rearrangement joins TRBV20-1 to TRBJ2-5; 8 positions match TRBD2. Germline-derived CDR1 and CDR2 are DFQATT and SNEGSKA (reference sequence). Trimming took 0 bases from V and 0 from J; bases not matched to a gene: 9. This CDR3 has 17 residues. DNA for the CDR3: TGCAGTGCTAGAGAGGCGGTAGCGGGACCCAACCAAGAGACCCAGTACTTC. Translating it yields CSAREAVAGPNQETQYF.

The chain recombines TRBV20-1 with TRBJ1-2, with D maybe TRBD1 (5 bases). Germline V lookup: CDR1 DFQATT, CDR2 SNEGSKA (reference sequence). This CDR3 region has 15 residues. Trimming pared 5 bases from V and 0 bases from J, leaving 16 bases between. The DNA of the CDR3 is TGCAGTGCTCCAGCCGGGACTACTACTAACTATGGCTACACCTTC. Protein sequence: CSAPAGTTTNYGYTF.

This chain's CDR3 is CASSFSRGQPEHF. The CDR3 nucleotides are TGTGCCAGCAGCTTCTCTCGGGGTCAGCCAGAGCATTTT. The chain carries TRBV7-2 and TRBJ1-5; D unresolved. V gave up 3 bases and J gave up 14 bases, with 17 bases separating them. This CDR3 has 13 residues. The germline CDR1 and CDR2 sequences are SGHTA and FQGNSA.

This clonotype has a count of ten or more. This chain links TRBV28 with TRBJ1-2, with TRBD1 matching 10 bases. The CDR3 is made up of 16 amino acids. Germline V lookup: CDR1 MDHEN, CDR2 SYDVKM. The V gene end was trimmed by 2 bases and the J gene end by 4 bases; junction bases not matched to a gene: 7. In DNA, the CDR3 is TGTGCCAGCAGTTTAAGGCGGGGACAGGGGCTCTATGGCTACACCTTC. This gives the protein CASSLRRGQGLYGYTF.

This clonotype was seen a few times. The CDR3 protein is CASSWFDGDTGELFF. In DNA, the CDR3 is TGTGCCAGTAGTTGGTTTGACGGAGACACCGGGGAGCTGTTTTTT. This chain links TRBV19 with TRBJ2-2; D is uncertain. Germline CDR1 and CDR2: LNHDA and SQIVND (reference sequence). Trimming pared 5 bases from V and 3 bases from J, leaving 13 bases between. There are 15 residues in the CDR3.

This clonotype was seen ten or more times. CDR3 sequence: CASSFETAYGYTF. The DNA for the CDR3 is TGTGCCAGCAGCTTTGAGACCGCTTATGGCTACACCTTC. This sequence joins TRBV7-2 and TRBJ1-2, with D unresolved. CDR1 SGHTA and CDR2 FQGNSA come from the germline V gene. V was clipped by 3 bases and J by 5 bases, with 10 bases between them. The CDR3 runs 13 residues.

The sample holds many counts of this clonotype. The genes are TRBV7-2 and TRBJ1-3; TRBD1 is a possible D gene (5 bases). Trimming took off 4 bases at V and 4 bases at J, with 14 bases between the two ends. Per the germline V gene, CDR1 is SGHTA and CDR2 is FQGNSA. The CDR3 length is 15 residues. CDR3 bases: TGTGCCAGCAGCTCGAGTGGGGGGACGGGAAACACCATATATTTT. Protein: CASSSSGGTGNTIYF.

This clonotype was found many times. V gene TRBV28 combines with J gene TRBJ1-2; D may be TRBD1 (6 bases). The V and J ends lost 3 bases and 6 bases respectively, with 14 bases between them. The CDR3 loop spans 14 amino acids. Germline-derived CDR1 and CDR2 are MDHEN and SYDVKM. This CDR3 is CASSFSRTANGYTF. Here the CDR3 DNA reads TGTGCCAGCAGTTTCTCGCGGACAGCCAATGGCTACACCTTC.

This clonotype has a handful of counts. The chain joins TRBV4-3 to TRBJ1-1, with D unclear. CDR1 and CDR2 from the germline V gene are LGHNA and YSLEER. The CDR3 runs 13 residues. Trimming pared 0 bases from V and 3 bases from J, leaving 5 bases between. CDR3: CASSQDGHTEAFF. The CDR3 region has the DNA TGCGCCAGCAGCCAAGATGGCCACACTGAAGCTTTCTTT.

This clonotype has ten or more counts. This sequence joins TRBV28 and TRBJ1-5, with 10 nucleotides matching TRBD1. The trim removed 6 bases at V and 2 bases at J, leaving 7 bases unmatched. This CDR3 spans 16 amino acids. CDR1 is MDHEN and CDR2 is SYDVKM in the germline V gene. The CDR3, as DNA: TGTGCCAGCAGACCCGGGGACAGGGGCGGCAATCAGCCCCAGCATTTT. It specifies CASRPGDRGGNQPQHF.

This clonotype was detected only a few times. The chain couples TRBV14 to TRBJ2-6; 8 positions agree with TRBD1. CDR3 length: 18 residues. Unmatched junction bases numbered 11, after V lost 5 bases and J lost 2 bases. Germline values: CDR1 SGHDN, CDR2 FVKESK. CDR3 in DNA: TGTGCCAGCAGCTCACAGGGGGAAATTAACCCTGGGGCCAACGTCCTGACTTTC. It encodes CASSSQGEINPGANVLTF.

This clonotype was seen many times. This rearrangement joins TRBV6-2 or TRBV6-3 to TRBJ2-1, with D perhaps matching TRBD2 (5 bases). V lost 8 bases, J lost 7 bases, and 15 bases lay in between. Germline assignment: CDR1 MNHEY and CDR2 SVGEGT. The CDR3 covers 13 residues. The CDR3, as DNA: TGTGCCAGCGCCGAGGGCCTGGGGAATGAGCAGTTCTTC. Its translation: CASAEGLGNEQFF.

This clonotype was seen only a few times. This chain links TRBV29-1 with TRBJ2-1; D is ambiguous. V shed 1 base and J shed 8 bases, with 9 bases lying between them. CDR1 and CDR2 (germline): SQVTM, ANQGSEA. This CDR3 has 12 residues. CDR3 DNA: TGCAGCGTTGAAGGACGATTTTATGAGCAGTTCTTC. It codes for CSVEGRFYEQFF.